Listed below are T cell receptor beta chains from one sample, sequenced in a study of Ad26.COV2.S vaccination and SARS-CoV-2 variants. The protocol was immunoSEQ multiplex PCR, while the TCRdb copy is restricted to in-frame clones and leaves out a portion. The sample contains some 340,000 clones, about 85% of which appear only once. The sample was peripheral blood, taken in a trial of Ad26.COV2.S vaccine versus placebo. Source of these receptors: a person aged 18-65 years who received the Ad26.COV2.S COVID-19 vaccine or a placebo. The CDR3 runs from the conserved cysteine through the conserved F or W. Each record gives: D gene, V gene, J gene, clone size, CDR3 protein, CDR3 DNA. A D gene is named only where the DNA matches it firmly. A clone size is listed for some rows: how often the clone was seen (once, few, many), or a class if it is expanded.

-	TRBV27	TRBJ1-4	-	CASRLSLDEKLFF	TGTGCCAGCCGCCTTTCCCTAGACGAAAAACTGTTTTTT
-	TRBV9	TRBJ1-6	-	CASSGRWEGSPLHF	TGTGCCAGCAGCGGTCGGTGGGAAGGTTCACCCCTCCACTTT
-	TRBV5-3	TRBJ2-1	-	CARTENEQFF	TGTGCCAGAACTGAGAATGAGCAGTTCTTC
TRBD1	TRBV12-3/TRBV12-4	TRBJ1-5	-	CASSETGGQPQHF	TGTGCCAGCAGTGAAACAGGGGGTCAGCCCCAGCATTTT
-	TRBV27	TRBJ1-2	few	CASSFGRERIYGYTF	TGTGCCAGCAGTTTCGGCAGGGAGAGGATCTATGGCTACACCTTC
-	TRBV18	TRBJ1-2	-	CASSQLTAANYGYTF	TGTGCCAGCTCACAACTGACAGCCGCTAACTATGGCTACACCTTC
TRBD1	TRBV2	TRBJ2-7	once	CASSYRDSFTYEQYF	TGTGCCAGCAGTTACCGGGACAGTTTTACCTACGAGCAGTACTTC
TRBD1	TRBV28	TRBJ1-6	-	CASRTRQGRGSPLHF	TGTGCCAGCAGAACCCGACAGGGAAGAGGTTCACCCCTCCACTTT
-	TRBV6-5	TRBJ1-5	once	CASSLIQTNQPQHF	TGTGCCAGCAGTTTAATCCAAACTAATCAGCCCCAGCATTTT
-	TRBV27	TRBJ2-1	-	CASGRNEQFF	TGTGCCAGCGGCCGAAATGAGCAGTTCTTC
-	TRBV19	TRBJ2-7	-	CASSGLYRSYEQYF	TGTGCCAGTAGTGGTTTGTACAGGTCCTACGAGCAGTACTTC
TRBD1	TRBV7-9	TRBJ2-5	-	CASSLAPRQGAQETQYF	TGTGCCAGCAGCTTGGCACCCCGTCAGGGGGCACAAGAGACCCAGTACTTC
-	TRBV18	TRBJ2-3	-	CASSPGSETDTQYF	TGTGCCAGCTCACCAGGGTCGGAGACAGATACGCAGTATTTT
-	TRBV13	TRBJ2-2	-	CASSLGRDIVNTGELFF	TGTGCCAGCAGCTTAGGCCGGGACATTGTGAACACCGGGGAGCTGTTTTTT
-	TRBV27	TRBJ2-1	-	CASSSRLAGASSYNEQFF	TGTGCCAGCAGTTCACGGTTAGCTGGGGCTAGCTCCTACAATGAGCAGTTCTTC
-	TRBV7-2	TRBJ1-2	once	CASSLGLYGYTF	TGTGCCAGCAGCTTAGGGTTGTATGGCTACACCTTC
TRBD2	TRBV6-2/TRBV6-3	TRBJ2-1	-	CASSSAGGRGEQFF	TGTGCCAGCAGTTCAGCGGGGGGCCGTGGCGAGCAGTTCTTC
TRBD2	TRBV7-3	TRBJ2-1	-	CASSETVTSGVNNEQFF	TGTGCCAGCAGCGAGACTGTGACTAGCGGGGTCAACAATGAGCAGTTCTTC
-	TRBV24-1	TRBJ1-4	-	CATSDLLGGPNEKLFF	TGTGCCACCAGTGATTTGCTCGGGGGGCCTAATGAAAAACTGTTTTTT
-	TRBV7-3	TRBJ2-2	many	CASSLGDRNTGELFF	TGTGCCAGCAGCTTGGGAGACAGGAACACCGGGGAGCTGTTTTTT
-	TRBV4-1	TRBJ1-5	-	CASSQDQDGSAGPQHF	TGCGCCAGCAGCCAAGATCAGGACGGGTCAGCAGGGCCCCAGCATTTT
-	TRBV28	TRBJ1-1	many	CASREDGNTEAFF	TGTGCCAGCAGAGAGGACGGTAACACTGAAGCTTTCTTT
-	TRBV4-1	TRBJ1-2	-	CASSQEFQPYGYTF	TGCGCCAGCAGCCAAGAATTCCAGCCCTATGGCTACACCTTC
-	TRBV4-1	TRBJ1-1	once	CASSLQGWTEAFF	TGCGCCAGCAGCCTACAGGGCTGGACTGAAGCTTTCTTT
-	TRBV19	TRBJ2-2	-	CASRILGSRELFF	TGTGCCAGTAGAATATTGGGCTCGAGGGAGCTGTTTTTT
-	TRBV11-3	TRBJ1-6	-	CASSQVIHNSPLHF	TGTGCCAGCAGCCAAGTGATCCATAATTCACCCCTCCACTTT
TRBD1	TRBV27	TRBJ2-7	-	CASSPYRGLSYEQYF	TGTGCCAGCAGTCCCTACAGGGGGCTGTCCTACGAGCAGTACTTC
-	TRBV6-5	TRBJ1-5	-	CASKGYSNQPQHF	TGTGCCAGTAAGGGTTATAGCAATCAGCCCCAGCATTTT
-	TRBV7-9	TRBJ2-1	-	CASSLSRDEQFF	TGTGCCAGCAGCTTAAGTCGCGATGAGCAGTTCTTC
-	TRBV10-3	TRBJ1-2	-	CAAEGGYGYTF	TGTGCCGCCGAGGGGGGATATGGCTACACCTTC
-	TRBV5-1	TRBJ2-2	-	CASSPPTGNTGELFF	TGCGCCAGCAGCCCACCCACAGGGAACACCGGGGAGCTGTTTTTT
TRBD1	TRBV19	TRBJ2-5	-	CASSRGGIGETQYF	TGTGCCAGTAGTAGAGGGGGCATAGGGGAGACCCAGTACTTC
-	TRBV7-9	TRBJ1-2	few	CASSTARGSGYGYTF	TGTGCCAGCAGCACTGCGAGGGGATCCGGCTATGGCTACACCTTC
-	TRBV11-2	TRBJ1-4	-	CASSFRRMYELFF	TGTGCCAGCAGCTTCCGAAGGATGTATGAACTGTTTTTT
-	TRBV9	TRBJ2-3	-	CASSVSGATDTQYF	TGTGCCAGCAGCGTATCCGGGGCGACAGATACGCAGTATTTT
TRBD1	TRBV6-2/TRBV6-3	TRBJ2-1	-	CASSLGQGVINEQFF	TGTGCCAGCAGTTTAGGGCAGGGGGTGATCAATGAGCAGTTCTTC
TRBD1	TRBV7-3	TRBJ2-5	-	CASSLQGVGETQYF	TGTGCCAGCAGCTTACAGGGGGTCGGGGAGACCCAGTACTTC
-	TRBV21-1	TRBJ2-3	-	CASSFRTGAFTDTQYF	TGTGCCAGCAGCTTCAGGACAGGGGCCTTCACAGATACGCAGTATTTT
-	TRBV10-3	TRBJ2-1	once	CAISEGNEQFF	TGTGCCATCAGTGAGGGTAATGAGCAGTTCTTC
-	TRBV6-2/TRBV6-3	TRBJ2-3	-	CASSAGPLGGTQYF	TGTGCCAGCAGTGCTGGGCCTCTAGGGGGTACGCAGTATTTT
-	TRBV12-5	TRBJ1-3	few	CAAGNRELSGNTIYF	TGTGCTGCGGGAAACAGGGAACTCTCTGGAAACACCATATATTTT
TRBD1	TRBV19	TRBJ2-1	-	CASSNIPGQINEQFF	TGTGCCAGTAGTAATATACCGGGACAGATAAATGAGCAGTTCTTC
-	TRBV5-1	TRBJ1-1	-	CASSLGGSNTEAFF	TGCGCCAGCAGCTTGGGAGGGTCGAACACTGAAGCTTTCTTT
-	TRBV5-1	TRBJ2-1	-	CASSSAGGRDEQFF	TGCGCCAGCAGCTCGGCGGGCGGAAGGGATGAGCAGTTCTTC
TRBD1	TRBV6-1	TRBJ1-4	-	CASSDLRGRGEKLFF	TGTGCCAGCAGTGACCTAAGGGGGCGCGGTGAAAAACTGTTTTTT
TRBD1	TRBV27	TRBJ1-2	-	CASSFTGEGNYGYTF	TGTGCCAGCAGTTTTACAGGGGAGGGGAACTATGGCTACACCTTC
-	TRBV30	TRBJ2-3	-	CAWNSGLAGTDTQYF	TGTGCCTGGAATAGTGGGCTAGCAGGCACAGATACGCAGTATTTT
-	TRBV6-1	TRBJ1-3	-	CASSDRAGNTIYF	TGTGCCAGCAGTGACAGGGCTGGAAACACCATATATTTT
-	TRBV7-9	TRBJ2-5	-	CASSKAPLSGETQYF	TGTGCCAGCAGCAAAGCCCCCCTCTCAGGAGAGACCCAGTACTTC